This TCR beta chain was sequenced during a study of low-dose radiotherapy and immunotherapy resistance in tumors (dated by TCRdb to between 2021 and 2022). Background on the whole study: In Cohort 1, each fraction delivered 0.5 Gy every 2 weeks, and the prescribed total PTV dose was 6.5 Gy. In Cohort 2, 1 Gy per fraction was delivered every two weeks, for a total of 13 Gy over 26 weeks. Nivolumab was administered intravenously as a 240 mg flat dose every two weeks, and ipilimumab was administered intravenously at 1 mg/kg every six weeks. Cyclophosphamide 200 mg/m2 was given intravenously every two weeks, one day before each radiation and immunotherapy administration. Patients took aspirin 300 mg orally once daily for four cycles, starting on cycle 1 day 1. The trial did not randomize participants into treatment groups. Eight patients were included in the translational analysis: three from the first dose cohort and the first five from the second dose cohort.

The germline V and J ends show losses of 4 bases and 7 bases respectively, and no gene match explains 8 bases of the junction. For CDR1 and CDR2, the germline V gene lists MDHEN and SYDVKM. The CDR3 measures 15 amino acids from cysteine to phenylalanine. The only DNA kept is the CDR3, 45 bases in frame from the first base. The meaning of the sample's time point label: after trial treatment. The intended sense of this specimen's treatment or condition label: LDRT plus nivolumab, ipilimumab, low-dose cyclophosphamide and aspirin (RACIN trial). Donors were enrolled in RACIN, a single-arm phase I dose-escalation trial combining nivolumab, ipilimumab, aspirin, low-dose cyclophosphamide and low-dose radiotherapy. To be eligible, a patient needed to have an advanced solid tumor that was TIL-negative. For sequencing, an Illumina HiSeq 2500 was employed. Superscript III and a set of TRAV- and TRBV-specific primers were used to synthesize first-strand cDNA, so that both TCRalpha and TCRbeta chains were covered. A roughly 21-cycle PCR with Phusion amplified the TCRs, pairing a constant-region primer with the adapter that was attached to the V primers. Isolated mRNA was amplified with the MessageAmp II aRNA Amplification Kit, using a roughly 15-hour in vitro transcription at 37°C. The Dynabeads mRNA DIRECT Purification Kit was used to isolate mRNA for TCR sequencing. Indexed Illumina adapters were added in a second Phusion PCR of 25 to 30 cycles, and the PCR products were purified with AMPure XP beads. Turning to the authors' computational methods: Using custom Perl scripts, TCR sequences that encoded the same protein were pooled, out-of-frame sequences were dropped, and the abundance of each clonotype was calculated. Any TCR sequence backed by just one read was left out of the analysis. Repertoire metrics included Shannon entropy, Gini index, clonality, richness, and frequency of TCRs shared between repertoires. TCRdb itself trimmed the public reads at Q25 with fastp, ran MiXCR and retained productive beta chains. CDR3 protein sequences are deduplicated, and each keeps its most common genes and DNA. TCRdb's processing, not the authors', yielded these V and J calls. The sample table records some 94,000 distinct CDR3 sequences; under 25% of these occur just once. Roughly 12% of the sample rests with the top ten.

This clonotype has more than one count but fewer than ten. Its antigen specificity is not known. Base qualities are not recorded, but no much larger clone differs from it by a single base. The sequence derives from a female donor with ovarian cancer. The sequenced sample was PBMCs, obtained after low-dose radiotherapy plus immunotherapy. The receptor chain draws on TRBV28 and TRBJ1-4, with TRBD1 identical over 8 junction bases. The CDR3 region reads CASSSPTGVVEKLFF. In nucleotides, the sequence is TGTGCCAGCAGTTCGCCGACAGGGGTTGTTGAAAAACTGTTTTTT.